This TCR beta chain was retrieved from a study of shared T cell receptors in the human thymus. TCRdb's table, derived via immunoSEQ multiplex PCR, lists solely in-frame clones and lacks some. The sample consists of hundreds of thousands of clones, approximately 87% of them appearing once. This clone was counted a single time. This CDR3 spans 18 amino acids. Per germline, CDR1 SGHRS and CDR2 YFSETQ. The junction had 9 bases not matched to a gene; V was cut back by 3 bases and J by 0 bases. These records were also assigned to another study, of human thymus T cells. This second study says: Thymic resections from corrective heart surgery supplied the tissue. Gene usage (both V and J) appeared biased in thymic and blood repertoires.

Material: thymocytes. The sequence came from a boy under two years old with a congenital heart defect. V and J are TRBV5-1 and TRBJ2-3; 11 bases are a match to TRBD2. CDR3 in DNA: TGCGCCAGCAGCTATGGGACTAGCGGAAATACCAGCACAGATACGCAGTATTTT. Residues: CASSYGTSGNTSTDTQYF.